The 18 T cell receptor beta chains listed next were all sequenced from one sample in a study of naive and memory T cell subsets (TCRdb year 2017). Libraries were made using UMI-ligation and nested PCR. TCRdb records Illumina MiSeq as the sequencer. To cover both TRBC1 and TRBC2, the beta constant-region primer consisted of an equimolar mix of two oligonucleotides. Four rounds of PCR were used to amplify ligated cDNA, with nested alpha and beta constant-region primers being used together with the SP2 primer. TCRdb passed the public sequencing reads through fastp at Q25 and MiXCR, retaining productive beta sequences. Each entry is one CDR3 protein sequence, shown with its most common DNA and genes. The sample table lists 85,000 or so distinct CDR3 sequences, approximately 10% of them with a count of one. The ten largest account for less than 1.5% of the sample. Sequenced: naive CD8+ T cells from blood. This specimen's cell subset or site label, interpreted: naive T cells, CD45RA high CD27+. These receptors originate from a human donor in good health.

The CDR3 region has the DNA TGTGCCAGCAGCACATTGGGACCTAACGCGGACATTCAGTACTTC. This translates into CASSTLGPNADIQYF. This sequence joins TRBV7-9 and TRBJ2-4, with D possibly being TRBD1 or TRBD2 (5 bases each). Looked up from germline, CDR1 is SEHNR and CDR2 is FQNEAQ (reference sequence). Trimming cost V 5 bases and J 8 bases, with 19 bases left between them. This CDR3 spans 15 amino acids.

This clonotype has more than one count but fewer than ten. The V and J genes are TRBV29-1 and TRBJ2-7; D might be TRBD2 (6 bases). The CDR3 has 12 amino acids. Between the trimmed V and J ends, which lost 4 bases and 3 bases, there was a span of 10 bases. Germline CDR1 reads SQVTM; CDR2 reads ANQGSEA. Here the CDR3 reads CSVAGGSYEQYF. As DNA, the CDR3 is TGCAGCGTTGCTGGGGGGAGCTACGAGCAGTACTTC.

In its sample, this clonotype was seen many times. The rearrangement joins TRBV5-4 to TRBJ2-3, with D tentatively TRBD2 (5 bases). V was pared by 5 bases and J by 0 bases, with 19 bases between. The germline CDR1 and CDR2 sequences are SGHNT and YYREEE (reference sequence). The CDR3 loop spans 17 amino acids. CDR3 loop: CASSFAGGALSTDTQYF. In nucleotides, the CDR3 is TGTGCCAGCAGTTTTGCGGGTGGAGCGTTGAGCACAGATACGCAGTATTTT.

The V and J genes are TRBV28 and TRBJ1-5, with 7 bases matching TRBD1. The V gene's germline CDR1 is MDHEN and CDR2 SYDVKM. V shed 6 bases and J 1 base; nucleotides not matched to a gene: 6. This CDR3 is 15 amino acids long. This CDR3 is CASRRRDSSNQPQHF. In DNA form, the CDR3 reads TGTGCCAGCAGAAGGAGGGACAGCAGCAATCAGCCCCAGCATTTT.

This clonotype was counted many times. This chain uses TRBV29-1 with TRBJ2-7; TRBD1 matches at 9 bases. Trimming cost V 4 bases and J 2 bases; bases outside gene matches: 3. The length of the CDR3 is 13 residues. Germline CDR1 SQVTM, CDR2 ANQGSEA. As DNA, the CDR3 is TGCAGCGTTGGACAGGGGGTGACCTACGAGCAGTACTTC. Protein sequence: CSVGQGVTYEQYF.

This clonotype turned up a few times. The rearrangement links TRBV20-1 to TRBJ2-7; D gene uncertain. V was cut by 6 bases and J by 7 bases, with 7 bases left in between. Germline CDR1 reads DFQATT; CDR2 reads SNEGSKA (reference sequence). The CDR3 consists of 9 residues. The DNA for the CDR3 is TGCAGTGCAGTGGGAGAGCAGTACTTC. It is translated as CSAVGEQYF.

This clonotype was seen at least ten times. The chain employs TRBV29-1 and TRBJ2-1; 8 bases match TRBD2. Per the germline V gene, CDR1 is SQVTM and CDR2 is ANQGSEA. Germline trimming cut 3 bases from V and 9 bases from J; bases unmatched to any gene: 10. There are 14 residues in the CDR3. As DNA, the CDR3 is TGCAGCGTTGATGGCCAGCGGGAGTACGGTGAGCAGTTCTTC. Translation gives CSVDGQREYGEQFF.

The chain is built from TRBV20-1 and TRBJ2-4, with D tentatively TRBD2 (5 bases). V was pared by 0 bases and J by 7 bases, with 13 bases between. Germline CDR1 and CDR2: DFQATT and SNEGSKA (reference sequence). The CDR3 is made up of 14 amino acids. The CDR3 loop is CSARDGVRRNIQYF. DNA for the CDR3: TGCAGTGCTAGAGACGGGGTACGGAGGAACATTCAGTACTTC.

This clonotype was observed many times. The V and J genes are TRBV19 and TRBJ2-7; 8 nucleotides line up with TRBD2. V lost 5 bases to trimming and J lost 3 bases; unmatched junction nucleotides: 9. There are 15 residues in the CDR3. Germline values: CDR1 LNHDA, CDR2 SQIVND (reference sequence). The CDR3 DNA is TGTGCCAGTAGTTCCTCTAGCGGGTCCATCTACGAGCAGTACTTC. This encodes CASSSSSGSIYEQYF.

V gene TRBV27 combines with J gene TRBJ2-1, with 12 bases fitting TRBD2. Trimming removed 2 bases from V and 8 bases from J; junction bases left unmatched: 10. CDR1 and CDR2 (germline): MNHEY, SMNVEV (reference sequence). There are 17 residues in the CDR3. The CDR3 here is CASSLQGLAGYDDEQFF. CDR3 bases: TGTGCCAGCAGTTTACAAGGACTAGCGGGATACGACGATGAGCAGTTCTTC.

This chain joins TRBV29-1 and TRBJ1-1; no firm D call. CDR1 is SQVTM and CDR2 is ANQGSEA in the germline V gene. The CDR3 runs 13 residues. Trimming pared 3 bases from V and 0 bases from J, leaving 8 bases between. Here the CDR3 DNA reads TGCAGCGTTGATCCCCTTTTGAACACTGAAGCTTTCTTT. This sequence encodes CSVDPLLNTEAFF. Drawing the rest from reference TRBV29-1 and TRBJ1-1, the complete variable domain is SAVISQKPSRDICQRGTSLTIQCQVDSQVTMMFWYRQQPGQSLTLIATANQGSEATYESGFVIDKFPISRPNLTFSTLTVSNMSPEDSSIYLCSVDPLLNTEAFFGQGTRLTVV.

V usage is TRBV9 and J usage is TRBJ2-7; no reliable D call. The V and J ends lost 2 bases and 6 bases respectively, with 12 bases between them. This CDR3 has 13 amino acids. The V gene's germline CDR1 is SGDLS and CDR2 YYNGEE. CDR3 bases: TGTGCCAGCAGCGTCCAGATGCTCGGCGAGCAGTACTTC. Its protein product is CASSVQMLGEQYF.

In its sample, this clonotype was seen many times. The chain uses TRBV30 and TRBJ1-2, with D unresolved. This CDR3 region has 11 residues. Trimming removed 3 bases from V and 4 bases from J, with 6 bases in between. CDR1 is GTSNPN, CDR2 SVGIG, per germline (reference sequence). Here the CDR3 reads CAWRRSYGYTF. The CDR3 DNA follows: TGTGCCTGGAGACGTAGCTATGGCTACACCTTC.

This clonotype was counted many times. This chain connects TRBV27 to TRBJ2-7; D possibly corresponds to TRBD2 (6 bases). Trimming removed 0 bases at V and 5 bases at J, with 20 bases between. The CDR3 is 17 residues long. Germline CDR1 reads MNHEY; CDR2 reads SMNVEV (reference sequence). The chain's CDR3 is CASSLSPAGPLEDEQYF. The CDR3 region has the DNA TGTGCCAGCAGTTTATCGCCGGCGGGACCCCTGGAGGACGAGCAGTACTTC.

The gene calls are TRBV7-6 and TRBJ2-2, with 9 bases identical to TRBD1. The CDR3 is 20 amino acids. Germline V gene sequence: CDR1 SGHVS, CDR2 FNYEAQ. V trimming: 3 bases; J trimming: 2 bases; junction bases outside the gene matches: 16. This chain's CDR3 is CASSFMARDRATINTGELFF. The CDR3 region has the DNA TGTGCCAGCAGCTTTATGGCTCGGGACAGGGCGACGATAAACACCGGGGAGCTGTTTTTT.

The chain joins TRBV7-6 to TRBJ2-7, with D possibly TRBD2 on 5 matching bases. V was shortened by 5 bases and J by 3 bases, with 20 bases between the two germline ends. CDR3 size: 16 residues. The V gene's germline CDR1 is SGHVS and CDR2 FNYEAQ. CDR3 DNA: TGTGCCAGCAGCCCTCTTTTTGAGGGAACTTACTACGAGCAGTACTTC. Its protein is CASSPLFEGTYYEQYF.

The CDR3 loop reads CASSQDIRGHQPQHF. The CDR3 DNA sequence: TGCGCCAGCAGCCAAGATATCAGGGGGCATCAGCCCCAGCATTTT. This chain connects TRBV4-3 to TRBJ1-5, with 8 bases identical to TRBD1. CDR3 size: 15 residues. Germline-derived CDR1 and CDR2 are LGHNA and YSLEER. The ends lost 0 bases at V and 5 bases at J; junction bases unmatched: 3.

This clonotype was recorded a few times. V is TRBV2 and J is TRBJ2-7, with D perhaps TRBD1 or TRBD2 (5 bases each). The CDR3 is made up of 13 amino acids. Germline CDR1 is SNHLY and CDR2 is FYNNEI. Trimming removed 8 bases from V and 2 bases from J, with 13 bases in between. The CDR3 DNA reads as TGTGCCAGCCGGGGCAGACCGACCTACGAGCAGTACTTC. Its translation is CASRGRPTYEQYF.